This T cell receptor (beta chain) was obtained from a study of T cells in Graves' hyperthyroidism and ophthalmopathy. About the study: Peripheral blood collection took place at initial diagnosis, before any treatment. Broader study findings: Blood also carried most thyroid clonotypes expanded above 0.001.

As concerns this clonotype: Antigen unknown.

There were TCR beta CDR3 regions amplified from RNA transcripts. The HTBI primer set was used in a first-round RT-PCR of the TCR CDR3. Using its own MiXCR run on the multiplex PCR reads, TCRdb lists one record per CDR3 protein. The sample yields 550,000 to 650,000 distinct CDR3 sequences, approximately 14% seen once. The CDR3 contains 16 residues. Trimming took 1 base from V and 5 from J, leaving 17 bases between them. Germline loops: CDR1 MGHDK, CDR2 SYGVNS. The diagnoses drew upon clinical symptoms, serum thyroxine and TRAb, thyroid ultrasound and orbital computed tomography. This sample holds PBMCs from roughly 10 ml fresh peripheral blood.

Specimen: blood. The rearrangement uses TRBV25-1 and TRBJ1-2; D is perhaps TRBD1 (5 bases). This clonotype originated in a woman aged 25 to 39 with Graves' hyperthyroidism that later progressed to Graves' ophthalmopathy. The DNA for the CDR3 is TGTGCCAGCAGTGAATTATCGACAGCTTTAGGGTATGGCTACACCTTC. Protein: CASSELSTALGYGYTF.